Here is one T cell receptor beta chain with its context. The source of the sample is a study of T cell responses to AZD1222 COVID-19 vaccine. Here immunoSEQ multiplex PCR was the method, and the copy in TCRdb shows in-frame clones only, minus some. The table shows 130,000 or so clones, with 70% to 90% occurring only once. Germline V lookup: CDR1 KGHSH, CDR2 LQKENI. The V gene end was trimmed by 8 bases and the J gene end by 1 base; junction bases not matched to a gene: 10. The CDR3 is 15 amino acids. The rearrangement links TRBV18 to TRBJ2-7, with 8 bases fitting TRBD1. Sequenced here: peripheral blood, sampled 28 days after the second dose of the MenACWY control vaccine. The receptor was isolated from an adult who received the MenACWY meningococcal vaccine as a control. CDR3 residues: CASPLGQGRSYEQYF. The CDR3 DNA reads TGTGCCAGCCCACTCGGACAGGGTAGGTCCTACGAGCAGTACTTC.